The present T cell receptor (beta chain) was sequenced within a study of Tregs in tolerant kidney transplant recipients (dated by TCRdb to the late 2010s). Background for the entire study: The study used TCRbeta sequencing to identify donor-specific regulatory T cells before combined kidney and bone marrow transplantation, then tracked those cells after transplant. In a few healthy controls, several methods of expanding Tregs specific for an allogeneic donor were compared by TCRbeta repertoire sequencing.

Thawed PBMCs were FACS-sorted into unstimulated Tregs (CD4+CD25+CD127-), CD4+ non-Tregs (CD4+CD25-), CD4 cells and CD8 cells. Blood from healthy controls was obtained either from healthy volunteers or as purchased buffy coats. Healthy control blood was processed to PBMCs by Ficoll density gradient and cryopreserved, and patient PBMCs were collected before and after transplant. For TCRbeta CDR3 sequencing, genomic DNA was extracted from sorted cells using the QIAGEN DNeasy Blood and Tissue Kit. High-throughput TCRbeta CDR3 sequencing, including PCR amplification with bias correction and internal controls, was performed commercially through immunoSEQ. In the source study's methods: Unique productive TCRbeta sequences were defined by CDR3 nucleotide sequence where primers matched, and otherwise by CDR3 amino acid sequence together with Vbeta and Jbeta genes. Sorting error was corrected by removing sequences shared between sorted populations at a frequency ratio of 2:1 or less, and the remaining shared sequences were assigned to the higher population. Donor-reactive sequences were defined as at least 5-fold expanded in CFSE-low cells versus unstimulated cells, with frequency of at least 0.01% in CFSE-low cells. Repertoire divergence was quantified by Jensen-Shannon divergence using the top 100 TCRbeta sequences ranked by frequency. For any sample with multiple sequencing runs, sorting error was corrected in each run separately before the runs were pooled. TCRdb provides this immuneACCESS table in a form limited to in-frame rearrangements. Some clones are lacking; in checked studies, under half of them reflect an unresolved V gene, and why the rest are absent is not known. V and J calls plus clone size are reproduced from that table; the DNA served to infer D and trimming. Recorded for this sample are under 300,000 clones; 80% to 85% of them occurred a single time. The ten largest clones represent about 0.64% of the sample.

The CDR3, cysteine through phenylalanine, is 14 amino acids long. Solely the CDR3 DNA is kept, with 42 bases framed from the first base. The germline V gene (reference sequence) yields SEHNR for CDR1 and FQNEAQ for CDR2. V lost 5 bases and J lost 6 bases; the stretch between them is 11 bases long. As for this clone: The antigen it binds to is not known. No base qualities exist here, and no much larger clone lies one base off it.

What the work shows at the level of the full study, not this receptor alone: Because only a small number of patients were included, the study had limitations, and the results will need to be validated in larger populations as well as under other immunosuppression protocols. Biological reproducibility was not directly assessed, although technical replication error appeared to be minimal. Expanding Tregs with activated donor B cells appeared to identify the most biologically relevant and donor-specific TCRbeta repertoire.

The source of this sequence is a human donor in good health. The rearranged segments are TRBV7-9 and TRBJ1-6; no D gene can be assigned with confidence. Sequencing was performed on CD4+ T cells from blood. The CDR3 here reads CASSPSDGNSPLHF. DNA sequence: TGTGCCAGCAGCCCAAGTGACGGTAATTCACCCCTCCACTTT.